A selection of T cell receptor beta chains follows, all from one sample in a study of blood T cell repertoires in COVID-19. This table comes from immunoSEQ multiplex PCR, and its TCRdb copy is limited to in-frame clones, with some not included. Of 250,000 to 400,000 clones in the sample, about 92% were seen once. The sample taken for sequencing was PBMCs or T cells enriched from blood (not recorded which). All receptors derive from a man in his 60s who had recovered from COVID-19. CDR3s include the opening cysteine and the closing phenylalanine or tryptophan. The D gene is left open where the match is weak. Clone sizes are given selectively: once, few, many, or a class where the clone is expanded.

DNA,CDR3,J,V,D,size
TGTGCCAGCAGCCCAGACACTTACTCTGGAAACACCATATATTTT,CASSPDTYSGNTIYF,TRBJ1-3,TRBV11-2,.,.
TGTGCCAGTAGTATAGATCGGGGGAGTGGGTATGGCTACACCTTC,CASSIDRGSGYGYTF,TRBJ1-2,TRBV19,.,once
TGCGCCAGCAGTCAACTTGACTGCAATCAGCCCCAGCATTTT,CASSQLDCNQPQHF,TRBJ1-5,TRBV23-1,.,.
TGTGCCATCAGTGAGTCGGCAGGCGTGAACACTGAAGCTTTCTTT,CAISESAGVNTEAFF,TRBJ1-1,TRBV10-3,.,few
TGTGCCAGCAAGTCAGGGGGCACCAGCTATGGCTACACCTTC,CASKSGGTSYGYTF,TRBJ1-2,TRBV2,TRBD1,.
TGCGCCAGCAGTGAGTGGAGCAATGAGCAGTTCTTC,CASSEWSNEQFF,TRBJ2-1,TRBV5-1,.,.
TGTGCCAGCAGCCTTCGTTCGGCCAGCGAAACGTTAACCGGGGAGCTGTTTTTT,CASSLRSASETLTGELFF,TRBJ2-2,TRBV7-6,.,few
TGTGCCAGCAGTACCGACAGGGGTCTGAACACTGAAGCTTTCTTT,CASSTDRGLNTEAFF,TRBJ1-1,TRBV6-5,TRBD1,once
TGTGCCAGCAGCGTAGGAGACACCCAGAGTCTCACTGAAGCTTTCTTT,CASSVGDTQSLTEAFF,TRBJ1-1,TRBV9,.,.
TGTGCCAGCAGTGAATCGACAGGTACTGAGCAGTACTTC,CASSESTGTEQYF,TRBJ2-7,TRBV6-4,.,.
TGTGCCAGCAGTGAAAGGGGTGAAAAACTGTTTTTT,CASSERGEKLFF,TRBJ1-4,TRBV6-1,.,.
TGCAGCGCCCTAGGTCCGGGGTCCGCAGATACGCAGTATTTT,CSALGPGSADTQYF,TRBJ2-3,TRBV29-1,.,.
TGTGCCAGCTCACCGACAGGGGTGTACAATGAGCAGTTCTTC,CASSPTGVYNEQFF,TRBJ2-1,TRBV18,TRBD1,.
TGTGCCAGCAGTCCCCGCGCACCCCGTACCGGGAGCAATCAGCCCCAGCATTTT,CASSPRAPRTGSNQPQHF,TRBJ1-5,TRBV27,.,once
TGCGCCAGCAGCCAGGGGGCGGATGGCTACACCTTC,CASSQGADGYTF,TRBJ1-2,TRBV4-1,.,.
TGTGCCAGCAGCTCGTACCAGCGGGGGGGAATAGATACGCAGTATTTT,CASSSYQRGGIDTQYF,TRBJ2-3,TRBV11-3,TRBD2,.
TGTGCCAGCAGCCATGGTAGGGGGGGGCCCTACAATGAGCAGTTCTTC,CASSHGRGGPYNEQFF,TRBJ2-1,TRBV3-1/TRBV3-2,.,.
TGTGCCAGCAGTTTCGGAGGACAGGGCGTAGCTTTCTTT,CASSFGGQGVAFF,TRBJ1-1,TRBV27,TRBD1,once
TGTGCCATCAGTGAGTCGACAAGCGAGCAGTACTTC,CAISESTSEQYF,TRBJ2-7,TRBV10-3,.,.
TGTGCCAGCAGCCAAGATCCGACTAGTCTAAGCTACGAGCAGTACTTC,CASSQDPTSLSYEQYF,TRBJ2-7,TRBV3-1/TRBV3-2,.,.
TGCGCCAGCAGCCACGCAGGGTTGGGCACTGAAGCTTTCTTT,CASSHAGLGTEAFF,TRBJ1-1,TRBV4-1,.,.
TGTGCCAGCAGCTTAAGCACGGGAACCCAGCCCCAGCATTTT,CASSLSTGTQPQHF,TRBJ1-5,TRBV7-9,.,once
TGTGCCAGCAGCCTGGGACTTTCTGGAAACACCATATATTTT,CASSLGLSGNTIYF,TRBJ1-3,TRBV14,.,.
TGTGCCAGCAGTTTATCGGGTGGTCGAGCGGGAGGATCTTTCTTT,CASSLSGGRAGGSFF,TRBJ1-1,TRBV27,.,.
TGTGCCAGCAGCTTAGGGGGGACAGGGTACACAGATACGCAGTATTTT,CASSLGGTGYTDTQYF,TRBJ2-3,TRBV7-9,TRBD1,.
TGTGCCAGCTCTCCCCTCAAGACAACTGAAGCTTTCTTT,CASSPLKTTEAFF,TRBJ1-1,TRBV9,.,.
TGTGCCAGCAGTCAGGGAAATGAGCAGTTCTTC,CASSQGNEQFF,TRBJ2-1,TRBV6-5,.,few
TGTGCCAGCAGCTTAAAGAGACTAGCGGGGGACCAAGAGACCCAGTACTTC,CASSLKRLAGDQETQYF,TRBJ2-5,TRBV7-3,TRBD2,.
TGTGCCAGCAGTTTACACAGGGGGCAGAACACTGAAGCTTTCTTT,CASSLHRGQNTEAFF,TRBJ1-1,TRBV6-5,TRBD1,.
TGTGCCAGCAGCTTAACAGCGGGGGGCCAAAGGAACACCGGGGAGCTGTTTTTT,CASSLTAGGQRNTGELFF,TRBJ2-2,TRBV7-3,TRBD2,.
TGTGCCAGCAGCTTTCTAGCGGGTTCATACAATGAGCAGTTCTTC,CASSFLAGSYNEQFF,TRBJ2-1,TRBV11-2,TRBD2,.
TGTGCCAGTAGTATAGATTATCGGGCAGGGACTAACCAAGAGACCCAGTACTTC,CASSIDYRAGTNQETQYF,TRBJ2-5,TRBV19,TRBD2,few
TGTGCCAGCAGCTTACGGCGCAGGTTTGACAATGAGCAGTTCTTC,CASSLRRRFDNEQFF,TRBJ2-1,TRBV11-2,.,.
TGCGCCAGCAGCTATGAAGCACAGGGGGGCACAGATACGCAGTATTTT,CASSYEAQGGTDTQYF,TRBJ2-3,TRBV5-1,TRBD1,.
TGTGCCAGCAGCGCAGACCTTGGACAGGGGAAGAACACTGAAGCTTTCTTT,CASSADLGQGKNTEAFF,TRBJ1-1,TRBV9,TRBD1,once
TGTGCCAGTCAAAGGGACAGACTCAACACCGGGGAGCTGTTTTTT,CASQRDRLNTGELFF,TRBJ2-2,TRBV21-1,.,.
TGTGCCAGCAGTGACAGGGGCGGCTACACCTTC,CASSDRGGYTF,TRBJ1-2,TRBV6-2/TRBV6-3,TRBD1,.
TGTGCCAGCAGCCTGGGACAGCAGCCCCAGCATTTT,CASSLGQQPQHF,TRBJ1-5,TRBV5-6,TRBD1,.
TGTGCCAGTAGCAGGGGGCTTAACAATCAGCCCCAGCATTTT,CASSRGLNNQPQHF,TRBJ1-5,TRBV19,TRBD1,.
TGTGCCAGCAGTTACGGAGGGACAGGACACACAGATACGCAGTATTTT,CASSYGGTGHTDTQYF,TRBJ2-3,TRBV6-5,TRBD1,.
TGTGCCACCAGTGATTTGAGCCACGTTCAGCCCCAGCATTTT,CATSDLSHVQPQHF,TRBJ1-5,TRBV24-1,.,.
TGTGCCAGCAGTCAAACGGGGGTAATTGAAACTGAAGCTTTCTTT,CASSQTGVIETEAFF,TRBJ1-1,TRBV25-1,.,once
TGTGCCAGCAGCCCAATGGGACAGGGGGTTCAGCCCCAGCATTTT,CASSPMGQGVQPQHF,TRBJ1-5,TRBV7-2,TRBD1,.
TGTGCCAGCAGCTTACAAACAGGGAATGAAAAACTGTTTTTT,CASSLQTGNEKLFF,TRBJ1-4,TRBV7-9,.,.
TGCGCCAGCAGCTTTCGCGGGGGGCTGCAAGAGACCCAGTACTTC,CASSFRGGLQETQYF,TRBJ2-5,TRBV5-1,TRBD2,.
TGCGCCAGCAGTTTGGCCGGGGTGTACACCATATATTTT,CASSLAGVYTIYF,TRBJ1-3,TRBV10-1,.,.
TGTGCCAGCAGCCCTCGACAGGGTCTCTACGAGCAGTACTTC,CASSPRQGLYEQYF,TRBJ2-7,TRBV5-4,TRBD1,.
TGTGCCACCCCGTCAGGGAACACTGAAGCTTTCTTT,CATPSGNTEAFF,TRBJ1-1,TRBV24-1,.,.
TGCGCCAGCAGCCCATACGGAACAGACAGGGGCCAAGAGACCCAGTACTTC,CASSPYGTDRGQETQYF,TRBJ2-5,TRBV4-1,TRBD1,.
TGTGCCAGCAGCCAAGGGTTGGGGACAGGGGATGAGAAGCCCCAGCATTTT,CASSQGLGTGDEKPQHF,TRBJ1-5,TRBV3-1/TRBV3-2,TRBD1,.
TGTGCCAGCAGCTTAGTTTTCTCTGGACAGGGGTTGTACAATGAGCAGTTCTTC,CASSLVFSGQGLYNEQFF,TRBJ2-1,TRBV7-2,TRBD1,.
TGCGCCAGCAGCCAAGTTTCCAGGATCTCTGGAAACACCATATATTTT,CASSQVSRISGNTIYF,TRBJ1-3,TRBV4-1,.,.
TGTGCCAGCAACCCGACAGGGACAAACTATGGCTACACCTTC,CASNPTGTNYGYTF,TRBJ1-2,TRBV5-4,TRBD1,.